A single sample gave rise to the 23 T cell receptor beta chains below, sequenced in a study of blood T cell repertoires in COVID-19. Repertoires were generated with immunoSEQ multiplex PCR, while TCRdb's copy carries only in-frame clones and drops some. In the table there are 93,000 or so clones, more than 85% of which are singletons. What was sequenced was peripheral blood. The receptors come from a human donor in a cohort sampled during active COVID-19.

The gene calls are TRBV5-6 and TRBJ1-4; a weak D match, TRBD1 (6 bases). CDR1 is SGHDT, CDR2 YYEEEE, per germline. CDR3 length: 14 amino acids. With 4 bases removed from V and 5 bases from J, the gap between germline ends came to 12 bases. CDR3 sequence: CASSVQGENEKLFF. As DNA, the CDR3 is TGTGCCAGCAGCGTACAGGGCGAGAATGAAAAACTGTTTTTT.

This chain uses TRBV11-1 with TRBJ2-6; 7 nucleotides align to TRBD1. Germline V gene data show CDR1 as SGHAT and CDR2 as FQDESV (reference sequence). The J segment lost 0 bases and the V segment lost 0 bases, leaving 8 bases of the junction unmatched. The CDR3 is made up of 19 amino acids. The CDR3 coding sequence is TGTGCCAGCAGCTTAGCGCGGACAGGCAAGAGCTCTGGGGCCAACGTCCTGACTTTC. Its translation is CASSLARTGKSSGANVLTF.

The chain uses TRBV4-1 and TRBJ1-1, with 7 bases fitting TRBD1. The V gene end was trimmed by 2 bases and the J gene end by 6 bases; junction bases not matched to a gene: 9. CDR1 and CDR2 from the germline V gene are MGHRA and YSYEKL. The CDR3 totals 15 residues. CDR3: CASSQTRTGSPEAFF. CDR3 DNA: TGCGCCAGCAGCCAAACACGGACAGGTAGCCCTGAAGCTTTCTTT.

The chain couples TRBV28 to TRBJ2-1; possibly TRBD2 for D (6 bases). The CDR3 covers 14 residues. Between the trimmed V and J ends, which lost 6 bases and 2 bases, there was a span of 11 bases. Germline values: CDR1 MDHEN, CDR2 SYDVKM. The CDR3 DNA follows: TGTGCCAGCAGGGCGGGGCTCACCTACAATGAGCAGTTCTTC. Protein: CASRAGLTYNEQFF.

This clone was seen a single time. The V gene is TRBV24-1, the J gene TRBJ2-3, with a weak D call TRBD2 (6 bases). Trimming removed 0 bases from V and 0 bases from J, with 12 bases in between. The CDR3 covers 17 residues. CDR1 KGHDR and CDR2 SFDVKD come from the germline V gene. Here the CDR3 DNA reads TGTGCCACCAGTGATTTGGGGACGGGAGTTAGCACAGATACGCAGTATTTT. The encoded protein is CATSDLGTGVSTDTQYF.

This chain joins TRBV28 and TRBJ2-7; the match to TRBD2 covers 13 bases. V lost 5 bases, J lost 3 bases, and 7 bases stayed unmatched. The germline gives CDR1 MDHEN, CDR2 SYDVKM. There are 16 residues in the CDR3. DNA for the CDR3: TGTGCCAGCAGTCCGTTGGGGACTAGCGGGGTCTACGAGCAGTACTTC. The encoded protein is CASSPLGTSGVYEQYF.

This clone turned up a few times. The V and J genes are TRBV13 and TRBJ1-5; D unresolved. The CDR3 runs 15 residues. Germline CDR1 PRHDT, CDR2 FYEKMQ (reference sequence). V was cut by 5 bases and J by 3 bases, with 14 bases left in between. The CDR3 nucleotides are TGTGCCAGCAGCCGACGTGGAGACGCCAATCAGCCCCAGCATTTT. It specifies CASSRRGDANQPQHF.

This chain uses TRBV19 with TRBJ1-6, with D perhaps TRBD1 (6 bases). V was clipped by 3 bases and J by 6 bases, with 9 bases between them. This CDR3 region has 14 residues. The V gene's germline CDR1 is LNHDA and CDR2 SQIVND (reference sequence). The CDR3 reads CASSIRQANSPLHF. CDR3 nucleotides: TGTGCCAGTAGTATTCGACAGGCTAATTCACCCCTCCACTTT.

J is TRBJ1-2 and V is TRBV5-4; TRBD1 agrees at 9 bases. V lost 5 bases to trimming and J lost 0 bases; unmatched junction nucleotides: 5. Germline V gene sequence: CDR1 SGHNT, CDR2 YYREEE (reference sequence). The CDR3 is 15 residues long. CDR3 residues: CASRRDRESNYGYTF. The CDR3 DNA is TGTGCCAGCAGACGGGACAGGGAATCTAACTATGGCTACACCTTC.

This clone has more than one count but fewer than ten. CDR3: CASSPLTGGGYTEAFF. The CDR3, as DNA: TGTGCCAGCAGTCCGCTGACAGGGGGGGGGTACACTGAAGCTTTCTTT. This chain connects TRBV27 to TRBJ1-1; 9 positions agree with TRBD1. CDR1 is MNHEY, CDR2 SMNVEV, per germline (reference sequence). V lost 5 bases, J lost 3 bases, and 10 bases stayed unmatched. The CDR3 has 16 residues.

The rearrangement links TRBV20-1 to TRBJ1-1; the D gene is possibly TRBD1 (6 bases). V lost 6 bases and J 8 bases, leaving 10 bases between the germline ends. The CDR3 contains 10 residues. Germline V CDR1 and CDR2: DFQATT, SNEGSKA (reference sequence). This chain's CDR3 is CSAKGGEAFF. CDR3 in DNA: TGCAGTGCCAAAGGGGGAGAAGCTTTCTTT.

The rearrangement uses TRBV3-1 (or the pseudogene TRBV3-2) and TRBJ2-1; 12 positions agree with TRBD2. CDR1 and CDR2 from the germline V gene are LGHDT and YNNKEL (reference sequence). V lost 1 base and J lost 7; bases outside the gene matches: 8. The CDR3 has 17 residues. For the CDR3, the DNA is TGTGCCAGCAGCCAAGGTTTGACTAGCGGGAGAGGAAATGAGCAGTTCTTC. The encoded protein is CASSQGLTSGRGNEQFF.

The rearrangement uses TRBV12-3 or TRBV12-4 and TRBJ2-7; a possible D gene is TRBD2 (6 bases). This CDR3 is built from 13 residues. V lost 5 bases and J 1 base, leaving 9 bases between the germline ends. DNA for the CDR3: TGTGCCAGCAGTCATAGCGGATCCTACGAGCAGTACTTC. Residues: CASSHSGSYEQYF.

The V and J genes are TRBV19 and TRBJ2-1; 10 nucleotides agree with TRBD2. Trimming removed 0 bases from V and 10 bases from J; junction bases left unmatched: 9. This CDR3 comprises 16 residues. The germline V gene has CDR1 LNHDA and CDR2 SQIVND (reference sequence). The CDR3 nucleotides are TGTGCCAGTAGTATAGATCGGGCTAGCGGGGGCCAGGAGCAGTTCTTC. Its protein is CASSIDRASGGQEQFF.

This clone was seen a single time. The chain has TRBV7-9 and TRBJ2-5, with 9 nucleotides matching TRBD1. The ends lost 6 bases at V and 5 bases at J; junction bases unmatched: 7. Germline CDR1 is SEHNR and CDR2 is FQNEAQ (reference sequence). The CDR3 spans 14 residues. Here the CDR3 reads CASSRQGEGETQYF. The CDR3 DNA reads TGTGCCAGCAGTAGACAGGGGGAAGGGGAGACCCAGTACTTC.

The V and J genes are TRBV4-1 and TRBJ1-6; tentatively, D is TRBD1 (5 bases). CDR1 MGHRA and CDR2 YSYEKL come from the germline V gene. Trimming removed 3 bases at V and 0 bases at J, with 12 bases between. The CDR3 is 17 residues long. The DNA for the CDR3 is TGCGCCAGCAGCCAGCGGGGGGGGGTCTCCTATAATTCACCCCTCCACTTT. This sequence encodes CASSQRGGVSYNSPLHF.

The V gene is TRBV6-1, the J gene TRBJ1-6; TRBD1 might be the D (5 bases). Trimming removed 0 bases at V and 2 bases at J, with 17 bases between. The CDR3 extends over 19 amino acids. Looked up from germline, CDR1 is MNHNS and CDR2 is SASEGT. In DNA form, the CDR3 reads TGTGCCAGCAGTGAAGCGGAGTTAGTGGGGGGAACCTATAATTCACCCCTCCACTTT. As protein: CASSEAELVGGTYNSPLHF.

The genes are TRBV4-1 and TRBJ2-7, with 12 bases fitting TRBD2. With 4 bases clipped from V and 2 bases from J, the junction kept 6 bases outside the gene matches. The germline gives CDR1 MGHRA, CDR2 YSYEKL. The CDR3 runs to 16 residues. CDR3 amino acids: CASSLSWTSGTYEQYF. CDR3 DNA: TGCGCCAGCAGCCTCTCCTGGACTAGCGGGACCTACGAGCAGTACTTC.

The CDR3 is CASSRGVSNQPQHF. In DNA form, the CDR3 reads TGTGCCAGCAGCCGGGGGGTTAGCAATCAGCCCCAGCATTTT. The chain combines TRBV9 with TRBJ1-5; the D gene is possibly TRBD1 (5 bases). The CDR3 is 14 residues long. Germline assignment: CDR1 SGDLS and CDR2 YYNGEE. V was trimmed by 4 bases and J by 0 bases, leaving 8 bases between them.

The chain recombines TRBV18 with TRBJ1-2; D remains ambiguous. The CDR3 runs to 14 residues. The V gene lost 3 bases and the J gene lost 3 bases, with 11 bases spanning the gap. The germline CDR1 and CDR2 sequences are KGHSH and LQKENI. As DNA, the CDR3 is TGTGCCAGCTCACCGGAGGCAGCTGACTATGGCTACACCTTC. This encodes CASSPEAADYGYTF.

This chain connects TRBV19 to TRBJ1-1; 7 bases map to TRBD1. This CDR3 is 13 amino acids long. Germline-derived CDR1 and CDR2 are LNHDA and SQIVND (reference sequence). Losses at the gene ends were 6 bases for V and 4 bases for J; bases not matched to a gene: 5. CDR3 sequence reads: CASSPTGPTEAFF. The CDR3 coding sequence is TGTGCCAGTAGCCCGACAGGGCCCACTGAAGCTTTCTTT.

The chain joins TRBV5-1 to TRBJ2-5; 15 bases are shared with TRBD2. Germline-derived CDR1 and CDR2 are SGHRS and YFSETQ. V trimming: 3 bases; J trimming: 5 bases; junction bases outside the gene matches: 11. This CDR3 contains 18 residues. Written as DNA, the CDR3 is TGCGCCAGCAGCTCGGCGCCGGGACTAGCGGGAGGTTCTGAGACCCAGTACTTC. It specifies CASSSAPGLAGGSETQYF.

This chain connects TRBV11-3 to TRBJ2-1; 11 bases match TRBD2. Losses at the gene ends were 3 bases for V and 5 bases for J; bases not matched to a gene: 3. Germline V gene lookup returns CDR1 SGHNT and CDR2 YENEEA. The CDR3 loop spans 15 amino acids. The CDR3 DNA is TGTGCCAGCAGCTTCCTGACTAGCGGGGACAATGAGCAGTTCTTC. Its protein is CASSFLTSGDNEQFF.